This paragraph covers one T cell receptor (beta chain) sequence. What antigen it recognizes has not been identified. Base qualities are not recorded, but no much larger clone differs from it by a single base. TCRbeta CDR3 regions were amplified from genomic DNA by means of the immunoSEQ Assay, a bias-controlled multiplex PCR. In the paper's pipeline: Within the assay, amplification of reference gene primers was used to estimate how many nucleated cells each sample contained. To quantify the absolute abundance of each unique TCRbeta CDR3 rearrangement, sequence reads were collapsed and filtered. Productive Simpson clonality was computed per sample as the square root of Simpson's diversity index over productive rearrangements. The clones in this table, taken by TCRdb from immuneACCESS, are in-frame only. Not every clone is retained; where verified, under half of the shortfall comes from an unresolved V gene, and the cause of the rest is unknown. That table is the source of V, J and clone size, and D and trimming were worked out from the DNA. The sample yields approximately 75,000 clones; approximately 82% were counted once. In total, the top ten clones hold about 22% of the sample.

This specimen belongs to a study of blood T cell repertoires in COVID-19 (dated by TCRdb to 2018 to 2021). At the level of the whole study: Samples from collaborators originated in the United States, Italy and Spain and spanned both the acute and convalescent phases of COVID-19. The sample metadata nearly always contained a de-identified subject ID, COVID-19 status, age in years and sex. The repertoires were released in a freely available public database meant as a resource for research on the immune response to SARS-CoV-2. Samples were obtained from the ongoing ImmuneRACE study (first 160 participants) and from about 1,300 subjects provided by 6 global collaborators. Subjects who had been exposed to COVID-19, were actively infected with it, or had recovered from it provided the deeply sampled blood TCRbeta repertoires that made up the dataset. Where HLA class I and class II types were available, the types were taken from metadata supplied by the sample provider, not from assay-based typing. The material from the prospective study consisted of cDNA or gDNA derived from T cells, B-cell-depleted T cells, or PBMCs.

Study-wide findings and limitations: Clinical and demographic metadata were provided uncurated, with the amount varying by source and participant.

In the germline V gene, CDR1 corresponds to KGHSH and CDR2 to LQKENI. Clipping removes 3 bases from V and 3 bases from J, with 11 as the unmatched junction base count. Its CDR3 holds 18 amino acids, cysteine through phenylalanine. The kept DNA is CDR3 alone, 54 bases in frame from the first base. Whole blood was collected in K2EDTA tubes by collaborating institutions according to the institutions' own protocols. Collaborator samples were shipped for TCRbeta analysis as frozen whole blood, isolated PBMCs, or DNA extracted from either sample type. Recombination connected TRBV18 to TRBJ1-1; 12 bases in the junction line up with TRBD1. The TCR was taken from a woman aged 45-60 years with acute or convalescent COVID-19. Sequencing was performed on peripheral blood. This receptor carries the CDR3 CASSPLGGQGARDTEAFF. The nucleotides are TGTGCCAGCTCACCGCTGGGGGGACAGGGGGCGCGAGACACTGAAGCTTTCTTT.